This T cell receptor beta chain came from a study of T cells in Graves' hyperthyroidism and ophthalmopathy. Across the whole study: Peripheral blood sampling occurred at initial diagnosis, before any treatment.

RNA transcripts were the template for amplifying TCR beta CDR3 regions. First-round RT-PCR of the TCR CDR3 relied on the HTBI primer set. MiXCR, applied by TCRdb to the multiplex PCR reads, yields one record per CDR3 protein. The sample holds more than 250,000 distinct CDR3 sequences, roughly 15% seen once. The table lists this clonotype with many counts. The CDR3 has 15 amino acids. CDR1 and CDR2 (germline): SNHLY, FYNNEI. V gave up 6 bases and J gave up 0 bases, with 12 bases separating them. The source is a woman between 45 and 60 years old with Graves' hyperthyroidism that later progressed to Graves' ophthalmopathy. This chain uses TRBV2 with TRBJ1-5, with D hard to call. The sequenced sample consisted of blood. The CDR3 coding sequence is TGTGCCAGCAGATACGGACGGAATAGCAATCAGCCCCAGCATTTT. This translates into CASRYGRNSNQPQHF.